Below, 23 T cell receptor beta chains from the same sample are listed, as sequenced in a study of human T cells and chemical hapten exposure. MiXCR, run by TCRdb on the RACE reads, gives a single entry per CDR3 protein. The data show more than 95,000 distinct CDR3 sequences, over 10% seen once. Time point of the sample: patch test 1, 2 weeks after DPC sensitization. As to treatment: therapeutic diphenylcyclopropenone sensitization with weekly scalp DPC. The starting material was whole blood, obtained in connection with sensitization to the hapten diphenylcyclopropenone (DPC). Receptor source: a woman aged 50 to 60 with alopecia areata. Some clones in this sample may be carry-over from other donors' samples.

This clonotype has a count of ten or more. This sequence joins TRBV20-1 and TRBJ1-1; D is unresolved. The V and J ends lost 2 bases and 1 base respectively, with 17 bases between them. Germline-derived CDR1 and CDR2 are DFQATT and SNEGSKA (reference sequence). The CDR3 totals 16 residues. The chain's CDR3 is CSARLRQDRPNTEAFF. For the CDR3, the DNA is TGCAGTGCTAGACTACGGCAAGATCGACCGAACACTGAAGCTTTCTTT.

This chain uses TRBV20-1 with TRBJ1-1; D not resolved. There are 13 residues in the CDR3. Between the trimmed V and J ends, which lost 2 bases and 0 bases, there was a span of 7 bases. The germline V gene has CDR1 DFQATT and CDR2 SNEGSKA (reference sequence). The CDR3 sequence: CSARRHMNTEAFF. Here the CDR3 DNA reads TGCAGTGCTAGACGGCACATGAACACTGAAGCTTTCTTT.

The sample holds many counts of this clonotype. The chain uses TRBV27 and TRBJ2-3; D is possibly TRBD2 (6 bases). With 8 bases removed from V and 1 base from J, the gap between germline ends came to 13 bases. The CDR3 covers 14 residues. Germline V gene lookup returns CDR1 MNHEY and CDR2 SMNVEV (reference sequence). The CDR3 spells CASAPGLRTDTQYF. CDR3 nucleotides: TGTGCCAGCGCACCGGGACTCCGCACAGATACGCAGTATTTT.

This clonotype was seen a handful of times. This chain joins TRBV9 and TRBJ2-7, with D possibly matching TRBD1 (5 bases). The CDR3 extends over 13 amino acids. V was shortened by 4 bases and J by 6 bases, with 14 bases between the two germline ends. Germline lookup yields CDR1 SGDLS and CDR2 YYNGEE. CDR3 region: CASSPRRGPEQYF. In DNA, the CDR3 is TGTGCCAGCAGCCCGCGTAGGGGCCCCGAGCAGTACTTC.

Only a few counts were recorded for this clonotype. V gene TRBV20-1 combines with J gene TRBJ2-1; TRBD2 agrees at 9 bases. This CDR3 is built from 16 residues. With V trimmed by 0 bases and J by 9 bases, 12 bases remained unmatched. CDR1 and CDR2 from the germline V gene are DFQATT and SNEGSKA (reference sequence). Here the CDR3 DNA reads TGCAGTGCTAGAGATCCTGTTAGCGGGAGTTCGGCTGAGCAGTTCTTC. The encoded protein is CSARDPVSGSSAEQFF.

This clonotype has ten or more counts. The V gene is TRBV11-2, the J gene TRBJ2-3; D remains unclear. The CDR3 extends over 13 amino acids. Trimming took off 4 bases at V and 3 bases at J, with 8 bases between the two ends. Germline lookup yields CDR1 SGHAT and CDR2 FQNNGV. The CDR3, as DNA: TGTGCCAGCAGCTCTTTCCATACAGATACGCAGTATTTT. This gives the protein CASSSFHTDTQYF. Drawing the rest from reference TRBV11-2 and TRBJ2-3, the complete variable domain is EAGVAQSPRYKIIEKRQSVAFWCNPISGHATLYWYQQILGQGPKLLIQFQNNGVVDDSQLPKDRFSAERLKGVDSTLKIQPAKLEDSAVYLCASSSFHTDTQYFGPGTRLTVL.

This clonotype was seen a handful of times. The genes are TRBV7-9 and TRBJ2-7; D not resolved. The CDR3 has 13 residues. The germline gives CDR1 SEHNR, CDR2 FQNEAQ (reference sequence). The germline V and J ends were trimmed by 7 bases and 1 base, with 11 bases remaining between them. The CDR3 sequence: CASTSALSYEQYF. The CDR3 nucleotides read TGTGCCAGCACTTCGGCATTGTCCTACGAGCAGTACTTC.

The chain carries TRBV19 and TRBJ2-1; D is unclear. CDR3 size: 11 residues. Per germline, CDR1 LNHDA and CDR2 SQIVND (reference sequence). V was pared by 7 bases and J by 7 bases, with 8 bases between. The CDR3 sequence is CASTSANEQFF. In nucleotides, the CDR3 is TGTGCCAGTACGTCCGCTAATGAGCAGTTCTTC.

This clonotype was detected only a few times. V is TRBV6-5 and J is TRBJ2-2; 8 nucleotides match TRBD1. The germline V gene has CDR1 MNHEY and CDR2 SVGAGI. The length of the CDR3 is 16 residues. V lost 0 bases to trimming and J lost 9 bases; unmatched junction nucleotides: 9. CDR3 in amino acids: CASSYSGTGGVRELFF. CDR3 nucleotides: TGTGCCAGCAGTTACTCCGGGACAGGAGGTGTCCGGGAGCTGTTTTTT.

This clonotype was counted a few times. V is TRBV5-1 and J is TRBJ2-1; tentative D call: TRBD2 (5 bases). Germline CDR1 SGHRS, CDR2 YFSETQ. V gave up 2 bases and J gave up 0 bases, with 24 bases separating them. This CDR3 region has 20 residues. CDR3 nucleotide sequence: TGCGCCAGCAGCTTCCCCCTTGGAAGTGGTAGCGCCAACTCCTACAATGAGCAGTTCTTC. Translating gives CASSFPLGSGSANSYNEQFF.

This rearrangement joins TRBV3-1 to TRBJ1-5; TRBD1 might be the D (5 bases). The CDR3 is 16 residues long. Trimming removed 1 base from V and 5 bases from J, with 15 bases in between. CDR1 is LGHDT, CDR2 YNNKEL, per germline (reference sequence). Here the CDR3 DNA reads TGTGCCAGCAGCCAAGGCGACAGAGCCGGTGATCAGCCCCAGCATTTT. It encodes CASSQGDRAGDQPQHF.

This clonotype was counted only a few times. V and J are TRBV29-1 and TRBJ1-1; 11 bases are a match to TRBD1. V dropped 5 bases and J dropped 1; count of bases not matched to a gene: 6. The CDR3 sequence is 15 residues long. CDR1 and CDR2 (germline): SQVTM, ANQGSEA. The CDR3 nucleotides are TGCAGCGTTTGGACAGGGGGCGGGAGGAACACTGAAGCTTTCTTT. Encoded protein: CSVWTGGGRNTEAFF.

This clonotype was counted only a few times. This chain joins TRBV14 and TRBJ1-1; no clear D. CDR3 length: 13 amino acids. With 0 bases removed from V and 10 bases from J, the gap between germline ends came to 12 bases. Germline V CDR1 and CDR2: SGHDN, FVKESK. CDR3 residues: CASSQDLAGGAFF. The CDR3 DNA reads TGTGCCAGCAGCCAAGATCTTGCCGGTGGAGCTTTCTTT. Supplemented by reference TRBV14 and TRBJ1-1, the full variable domain reads EAGVTQFPSHSVIEKGQTVTLRCDPISGHDNLYWYRRVMGKEIKFLLHFVKESKQDESGMPNNRFLAERTGGTYSTLKVQPAELEDSGVYFCASSQDLAGGAFFGQGTRLTVV.

Ten or more counts support this clonotype. This chain joins TRBV12-3 or TRBV12-4 and TRBJ1-4, with 7 bases that match TRBD1. J was trimmed by 5 bases and V by 4 bases; bases with no gene match: 4. This CDR3 is built from 14 residues. CDR3 sequence (DNA): TGTGCCAGCAGTTCTACGACAGGGAATGAAAAACTGTTTTTT. It codes for CASSSTTGNEKLFF.

This clonotype was detected ten times or more. The gene calls are TRBV7-2 and TRBJ2-7, with TRBD1 as a possible D gene (5 bases). The V gene's germline CDR1 is SGHTA and CDR2 FQGNSA. With 5 bases removed from V and 3 bases from J, the gap between germline ends came to 14 bases. This CDR3 is 14 amino acids long. The CDR3 protein is CASSREVRVYEQYF. In nucleotides, the CDR3 is TGTGCCAGCAGCCGCGAGGTCAGGGTCTACGAGCAGTACTTC.

The rearrangement joins TRBV10-1 to TRBJ2-2; D is possibly TRBD2 (6 bases). The CDR3 contains 16 residues. Germline assignment: CDR1 WNHNN and CDR2 SYGVQD (reference sequence). The germline V and J ends were trimmed by 0 bases and 5 bases, with 13 bases remaining between them. The CDR3 region has the DNA TGCGCCAGCAGTGAGTCCTGGGGGACTCAAACCGGGGAGCTGTTTTTT. It encodes CASSESWGTQTGELFF.

At least ten counts were recorded for this clonotype. The gene calls are TRBV4-1 and TRBJ2-1, with TRBD2 matching 8 bases. Germline V CDR1 and CDR2: MGHRA, YSYEKL. This CDR3 comprises 15 residues. J lost 9 bases, V lost 2 bases, and 9 bases had no gene match. The CDR3 loop is CASSQPDAGGVEQFF. Written as DNA, the CDR3 is TGCGCCAGCAGCCAACCGGATGCCGGGGGGGTTGAGCAGTTCTTC.

This clonotype has only a few counts. The chain combines TRBV10-3 with TRBJ1-5; TRBD1 is a possible D gene (5 bases). With 4 bases removed from V and 7 bases from J, the gap between germline ends came to 11 bases. Germline assignment: CDR1 ENHRY and CDR2 SYGVKD. CDR3 size: 13 residues. The CDR3 nucleotides are TGTGCCATCAGTGTTAAAGGGGAGCAGCCCCAGCATTTT. It specifies CAISVKGEQPQHF.

This clonotype appeared many times. The V and J genes are TRBV4-3 and TRBJ2-3; D perhaps matches TRBD2 (5 bases). CDR1 LGHNA and CDR2 YSLEER come from the germline V gene. V shed 4 bases and J shed 5 bases, with 16 bases lying between them. The CDR3 runs 15 residues. CDR3: CASSPSGGPGDTQYF. CDR3 coding DNA: TGCGCCAGCAGCCCTTCGGGCGGGCCGGGAGATACGCAGTATTTT.

As DNA, the CDR3 is TGCAGTGCTAGAGAGGGACTAGCGGGACAAAGAAGCTACAATGAGCAGTTCTTC. As protein: CSAREGLAGQRSYNEQFF. The V gene is TRBV20-1, the J gene TRBJ2-1; 13 nucleotides agree with TRBD2. Per the germline V gene, CDR1 is DFQATT and CDR2 is SNEGSKA (reference sequence). V lost 0 bases to trimming and J lost 3 bases; unmatched junction nucleotides: 8. There are 18 residues in the CDR3.

This clonotype came up a few times. The chain couples TRBV4-3 to TRBJ1-1; D ambiguous. V lost 4 bases and J lost 4, with 13 bases in between. The germline V gene has CDR1 LGHNA and CDR2 YSLEER. This CDR3 contains 14 residues. In nucleotides, the CDR3 is TGCGCCAGCAGCCCGGGGAGCCTGGGCACTGAAGCTTTCTTT. Its protein product is CASSPGSLGTEAFF.

The table lists this clonotype with many counts. The chain has TRBV20-1 and TRBJ2-3; no definite D call. The CDR3 covers 11 residues. Germline V gene data show CDR1 as DFQATT and CDR2 as SNEGSKA (reference sequence). Trimming cost V 3 bases and J 4 bases, with 5 bases left between them. CDR3 amino acids: CSASLPDTQYF. DNA of the CDR3: TGCAGTGCTAGTTTACCAGATACGCAGTATTTT.

This clonotype was seen repeatedly, ten times or more. The rearrangement joins TRBV7-2 to TRBJ1-1; possible D gene TRBD1, 5 bases. The germline V gene encodes CDR1 SGHTA and CDR2 FQGNSA. The CDR3 consists of 15 residues. Trimming removed 8 bases from V and 0 bases from J, with 16 bases in between. CDR3 nucleotide sequence: TGTGCCAGCCGGGCGCAGCTGGACATGAACACTGAAGCTTTCTTT. Its translation is CASRAQLDMNTEAFF.